Sequencing of this TCR beta chain was carried out in a study of blood T cell repertoires in COVID-19. Profiled with immunoSEQ multiplex PCR; TCRdb holds only in-frame clones, not every one. This table has approximately 350,000 clones, roughly 89% appearing once. V dropped 5 bases and J dropped 4 bases, with 15 bases sitting between them. Germline CDR1 reads SGHTA; CDR2 reads FQGNSA. The CDR3 has 15 amino acids. This sequence joins TRBV7-2 and TRBJ2-1; D is unresolved. This sequence was found in a young woman who had recovered from COVID-19. Sequenced material: peripheral blood. DNA of the CDR3: TGTGCCAGCAGCGTATACTCGTCTCGGTACAATGAGCAGTTCTTC. This sequence encodes CASSVYSSRYNEQFF.